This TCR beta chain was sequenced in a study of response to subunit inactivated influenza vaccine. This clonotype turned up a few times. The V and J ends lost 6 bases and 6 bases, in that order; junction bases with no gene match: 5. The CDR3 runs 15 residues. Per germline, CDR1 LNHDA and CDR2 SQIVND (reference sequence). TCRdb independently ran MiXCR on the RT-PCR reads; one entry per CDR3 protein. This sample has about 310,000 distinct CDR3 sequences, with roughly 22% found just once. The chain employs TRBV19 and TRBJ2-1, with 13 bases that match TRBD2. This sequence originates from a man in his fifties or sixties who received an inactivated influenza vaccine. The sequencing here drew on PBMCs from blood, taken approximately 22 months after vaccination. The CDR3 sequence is CASRVTSGRVNEQFF. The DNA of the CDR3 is TGTGCCAGTAGGGTCACTAGCGGGAGGGTCAATGAGCAGTTCTTC.